This entry describes one T cell receptor beta chain. Its antigen remains unknown. Method: immunoSEQ multiplex PCR; TCRdb's copy keeps in-frame clones and lacks some. The table shows 550,000 to 800,000 clones, with around 74% occurring only once. The V gene's germline CDR1 is MDHEN and CDR2 SYDVKM. This CDR3 has 15 residues. V was trimmed by 5 bases and J by 6 bases, leaving 20 bases between them. The data were obtained in a study of shared clonotypes between healthy human individuals. Study findings and constraints: An expected dependence of interdonor clonotype sharing on sequencing depth was noted.

J is TRBJ2-7 and V is TRBV28, with a weak D call TRBD2 (6 bases). The sequencing input was memory CD4+ T cells sorted from blood. The subset is: CD45RA-negative fraction. This sequence was found in a woman aged 25 to 39 in good health. The CDR3 DNA reads TGTGCCAGCAGTCCCCCCGGGAGCCTAAAGTCCGAGCAGTACTTC. Translation gives CASSPPGSLKSEQYF.